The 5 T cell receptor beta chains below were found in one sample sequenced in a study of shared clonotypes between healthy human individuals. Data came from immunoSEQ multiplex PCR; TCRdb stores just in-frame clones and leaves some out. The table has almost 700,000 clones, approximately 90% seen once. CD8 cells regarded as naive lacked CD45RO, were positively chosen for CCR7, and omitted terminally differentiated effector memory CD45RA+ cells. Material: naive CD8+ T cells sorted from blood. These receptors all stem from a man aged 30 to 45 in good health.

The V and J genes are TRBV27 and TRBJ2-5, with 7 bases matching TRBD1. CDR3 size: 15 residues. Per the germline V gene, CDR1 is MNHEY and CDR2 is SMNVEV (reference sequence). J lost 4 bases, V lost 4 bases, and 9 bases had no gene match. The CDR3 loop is CASSSPSTGVETQYF. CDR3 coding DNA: TGTGCCAGCAGTTCCCCTTCTACAGGGGTAGAGACCCAGTACTTC.

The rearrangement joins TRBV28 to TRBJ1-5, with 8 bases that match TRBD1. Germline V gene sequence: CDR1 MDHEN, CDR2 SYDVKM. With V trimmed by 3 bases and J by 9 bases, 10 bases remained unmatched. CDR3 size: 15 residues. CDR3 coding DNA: TGTGCCAGCAGTTTGGCAGGGGGCAAAGCTCGGCCCCAGCATTTT. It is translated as CASSLAGGKARPQHF.

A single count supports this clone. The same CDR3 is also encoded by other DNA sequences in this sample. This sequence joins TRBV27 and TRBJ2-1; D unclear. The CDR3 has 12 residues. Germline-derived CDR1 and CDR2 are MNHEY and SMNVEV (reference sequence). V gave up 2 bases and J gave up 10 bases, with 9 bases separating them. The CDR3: CASSLMGREQFF. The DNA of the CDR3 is TGTGCCAGCAGTTTAATGGGTAGGGAGCAGTTCTTC.

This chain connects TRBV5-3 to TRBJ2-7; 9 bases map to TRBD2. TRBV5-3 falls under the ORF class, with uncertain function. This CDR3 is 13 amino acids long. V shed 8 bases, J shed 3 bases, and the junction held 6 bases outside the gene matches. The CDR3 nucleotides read TGTGCCAGCAGCCAGACTAGCGGCTACGAGCAGTACTTC. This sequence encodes CASSQTSGYEQYF.

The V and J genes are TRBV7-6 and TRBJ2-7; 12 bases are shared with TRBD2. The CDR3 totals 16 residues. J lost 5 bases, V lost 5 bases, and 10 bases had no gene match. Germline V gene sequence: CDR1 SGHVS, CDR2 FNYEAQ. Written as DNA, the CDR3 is TGTGCCAGCAGCGATCCAACTAGCGGGAGGAATCACGAGCAGTACTTC. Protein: CASSDPTSGRNHEQYF.